The sequence of this T cell receptor (beta chain) was determined in a study of blood T cell repertoires in COVID-19. Study-level information: The origin of the acute and convalescent COVID-19 samples was the United States, Italy and Spain. Sources were T cells, B-cell-depleted T cells, or PBMCs; the material itself was cDNA or gDNA.

Original methodology: The assay estimated nucleated cells by amplifying reference gene primers. Profiling relied on immunoSEQ multiplex PCR, and the TCRdb table lists in-frame clones only, not all of them. For V, J and clone size, that table is used; D and trimming come from the DNA. The sample gives about 140,000 clones, 85% to 90% of which show up once; under 7% is in the top ten. J lost 0 bases, V lost 5 bases, and 6 bases had no gene match. Germline-derived CDR1 and CDR2 are MNHNY and SVGAGI (reference sequence). The CDR3 spans 16 residues. This TCR derives from a human donor in a cohort sampled during active COVID-19. V gene TRBV6-6 combines with J gene TRBJ1-3; 8 nucleotides line up with TRBD1. Sequenced sample: peripheral blood. The CDR3 bases are TGTGCCAGCAGTCGACAGGGGACCCTCTCTGGAAACACCATATATTTT. Encoded protein: CASSRQGTLSGNTIYF.